The source of this T cell receptor beta chain is a study of cytomegalovirus exposure and HLA in healthy donors. Study-level points and caveats: Later work found that TCR association rates differed between HLA loci; DRB1 had the most and HLA-C the fewest. Reportedly, TCR beta sequences accurately predicted HLA-A and HLA-B alleles in most subjects. A classifier reportedly called cytomegalovirus status with high sensitivity and specificity.

Regarding this clone: The antigen is not known.

CDR3 size: 12 residues. V was clipped by 6 bases and J by 14 bases, with 14 bases between them. The germline gives CDR1 MNHNY, CDR2 SVGAGI (reference sequence). The PCR contained 60 Vbeta and 13 Jbeta primers. In the study's own analysis: An analysis that came later counted 80 million or so unique TCR beta chains, about 10 million shared. The method was immunoSEQ multiplex PCR; TCRdb's version includes in-frame clones alone and lacks a portion of them. V and J calls and clone size are given by that table; D and trimming were obtained from the DNA. The sample lists tens of thousands of clones, 65% to 70% occurring once.

This chain joins TRBV6-6 and TRBJ1-6, with D uncertain. This TCR was recovered from a woman in her fifties or sixties in good health and CMV-seropositive. The sample taken for sequencing was PBMCs. DNA for the CDR3: TGTGCCAGCAGCCCTACCGACCAGGCCCTCCACTTT. Its translation is CASSPTDQALHF.